This TCR beta chain was recovered during a study of T-cell memory formation after mild COVID-19. Broader study findings: Later expanders leaned CD4+, whereas clones that contracted between day 15 and 85 were balanced CD4/CD8. Prior to infection, memory already included some responding clones, suggesting cross-reactive memory joined. Mainly in CM and EM were contracting CD4+ clones; CD8+ were in EMRA.

Sample barcodes and UMIs were carried by the TCR alpha and TCR beta cDNA libraries that 5'RACE generated with constant-segment primers. TCRdb reanalysed the 5' RACE reads using MiXCR and keeps one entry per CDR3 protein. This sample has 200,000 to 300,000 distinct CDR3 sequences, with 15% found just once. Germline lookup yields CDR1 SGHVS and CDR2 FNYEAQ. This CDR3 has 13 residues. Deletions cut 4 bases from V and 2 bases from J, with 5 bases between. This clonotype was recorded many times. Its antigen is unidentified. The chain carries TRBV7-6 and TRBJ2-2; no firm D call. This TCR was sampled from an adult woman who had mild COVID-19 (a few samples of this study predate the infection). Cell type and time point are not known. Specimen: PBMCs or a T cell subset sorted from them (not recorded which). CDR3 residues: CASSSLNTGELFF. Written as DNA, the CDR3 is TGTGCCAGCAGCTCATTAAACACCGGGGAGCTGTTTTTT.